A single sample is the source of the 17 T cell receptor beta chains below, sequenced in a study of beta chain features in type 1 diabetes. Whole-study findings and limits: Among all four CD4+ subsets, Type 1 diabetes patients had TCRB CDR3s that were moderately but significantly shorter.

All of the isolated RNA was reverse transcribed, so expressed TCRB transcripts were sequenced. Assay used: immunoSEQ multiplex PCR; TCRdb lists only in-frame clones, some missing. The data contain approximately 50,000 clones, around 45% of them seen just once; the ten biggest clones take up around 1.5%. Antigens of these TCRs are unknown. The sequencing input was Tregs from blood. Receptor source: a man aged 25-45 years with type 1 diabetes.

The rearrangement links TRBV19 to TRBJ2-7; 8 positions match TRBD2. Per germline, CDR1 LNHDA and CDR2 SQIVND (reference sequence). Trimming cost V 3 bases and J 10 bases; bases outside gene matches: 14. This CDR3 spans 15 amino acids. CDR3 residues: CASSIYGDSGDLQYF. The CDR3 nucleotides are TGTGCCAGTAGTATTTACGGCGATAGCGGGGACTTACAGTACTTC.

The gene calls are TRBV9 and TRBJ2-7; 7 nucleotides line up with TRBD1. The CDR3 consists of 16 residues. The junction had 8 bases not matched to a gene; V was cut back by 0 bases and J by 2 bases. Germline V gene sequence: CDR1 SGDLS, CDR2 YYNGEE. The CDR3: CASSVDAGDRAYEQYF. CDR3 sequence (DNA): TGTGCCAGCAGCGTAGACGCAGGTGACAGGGCCTACGAGCAGTACTTC. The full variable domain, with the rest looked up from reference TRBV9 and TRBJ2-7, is DSGVTQTPKHLITATGQRVTLRCSPRSGDLSVYWYQQSLDQGLQFLIQYYNGEERAKGNILERFSAQQFPDLHSELNLSSLELGDSALYFCASSVDAGDRAYEQYFGPGTRLTVT.

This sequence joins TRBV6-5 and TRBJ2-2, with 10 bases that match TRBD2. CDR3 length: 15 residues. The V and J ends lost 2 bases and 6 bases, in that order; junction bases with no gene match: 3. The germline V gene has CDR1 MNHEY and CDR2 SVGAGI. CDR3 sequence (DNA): TGTGCCAGCAGTTACGGTAGCGGGAGGCCCGGGGAGCTGTTTTTT. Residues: CASSYGSGRPGELFF.

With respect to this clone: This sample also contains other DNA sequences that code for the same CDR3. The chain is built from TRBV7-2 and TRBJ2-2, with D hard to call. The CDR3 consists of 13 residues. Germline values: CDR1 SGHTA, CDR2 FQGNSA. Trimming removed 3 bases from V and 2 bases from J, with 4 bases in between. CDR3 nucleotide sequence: TGTGCCAGCAGCTTTCTCAACACCGGGGAGCTGTTTTTT. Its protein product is CASSFLNTGELFF.

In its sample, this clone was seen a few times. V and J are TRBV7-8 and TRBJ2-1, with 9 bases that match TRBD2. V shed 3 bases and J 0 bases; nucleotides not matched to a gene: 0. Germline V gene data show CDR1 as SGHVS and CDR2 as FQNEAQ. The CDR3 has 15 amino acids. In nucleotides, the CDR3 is TGTGCCAGCAGCTTTAGCGGGAGCTCCTACAATGAGCAGTTCTTC. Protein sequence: CASSFSGSSYNEQFF.

The CDR3 DNA sequence: TGTGCCAGCAGGAAAGACAGGAACTATGGCTACACCTTC. This sequence encodes CASRKDRNYGYTF. The rearrangement joins TRBV11-1 to TRBJ1-2, with D possibly TRBD1 on 6 matching bases. CDR3 length: 13 residues. Germline V gene lookup returns CDR1 SGHAT and CDR2 FQDESV (reference sequence). Deletions cut 6 bases from V and 2 bases from J, with 10 bases between.

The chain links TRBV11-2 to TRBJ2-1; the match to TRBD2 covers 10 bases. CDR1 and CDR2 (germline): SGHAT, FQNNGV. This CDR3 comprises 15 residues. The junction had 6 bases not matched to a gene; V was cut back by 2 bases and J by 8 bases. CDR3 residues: CASSLPAGGFYEQFF. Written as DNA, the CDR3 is TGTGCCAGCAGCTTACCAGCGGGAGGGTTTTATGAGCAGTTCTTC.

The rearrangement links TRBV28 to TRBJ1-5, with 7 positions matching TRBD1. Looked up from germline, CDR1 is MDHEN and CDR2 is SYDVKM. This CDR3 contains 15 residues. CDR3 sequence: CATTGNGVYNQPQHF. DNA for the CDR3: TGTGCTACGACAGGGAACGGAGTCTACAATCAGCCCCAGCATTTT.

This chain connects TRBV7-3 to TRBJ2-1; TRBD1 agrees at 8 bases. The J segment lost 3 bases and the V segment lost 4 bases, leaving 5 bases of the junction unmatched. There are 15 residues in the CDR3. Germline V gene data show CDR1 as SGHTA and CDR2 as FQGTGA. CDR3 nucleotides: TGTGCCAGCAGCTCCCAGGGGGCCGTCTACAATGAGCAGTTCTTC. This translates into CASSSQGAVYNEQFF.

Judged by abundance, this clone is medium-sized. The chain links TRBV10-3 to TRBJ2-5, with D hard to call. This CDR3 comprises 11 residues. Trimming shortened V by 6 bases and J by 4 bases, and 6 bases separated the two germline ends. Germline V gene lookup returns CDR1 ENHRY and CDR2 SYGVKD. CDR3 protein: CAISRGETQYF. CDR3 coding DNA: TGTGCCATCAGCAGAGGAGAGACCCAGTACTTC.

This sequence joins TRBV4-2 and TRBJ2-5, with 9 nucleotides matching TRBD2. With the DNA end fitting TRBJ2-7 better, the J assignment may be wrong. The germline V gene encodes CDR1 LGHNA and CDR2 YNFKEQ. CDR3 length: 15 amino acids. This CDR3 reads CASSQDAGGSYEQYF. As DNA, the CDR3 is TGTGCCAGCAGCCAAGATGCGGGAGGGTCCTACGAGCAGTACTTC.

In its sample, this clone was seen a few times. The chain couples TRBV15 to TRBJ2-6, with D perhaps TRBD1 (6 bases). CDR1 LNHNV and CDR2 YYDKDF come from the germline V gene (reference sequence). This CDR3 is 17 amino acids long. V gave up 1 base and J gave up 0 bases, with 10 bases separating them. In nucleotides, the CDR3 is TGTGCCACCAGCAGAGGTTACAGGGTCTCTGGGGCCAACGTCCTGACTTTC. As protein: CATSRGYRVSGANVLTF.

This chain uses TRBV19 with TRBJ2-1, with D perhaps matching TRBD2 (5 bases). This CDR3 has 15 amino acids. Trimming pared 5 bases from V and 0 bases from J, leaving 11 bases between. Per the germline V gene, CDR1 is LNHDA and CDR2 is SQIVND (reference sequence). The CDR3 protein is CASSSSRSSYNEQFF. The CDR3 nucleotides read TGTGCCAGTAGTTCTAGCCGTAGCTCCTACAATGAGCAGTTCTTC.

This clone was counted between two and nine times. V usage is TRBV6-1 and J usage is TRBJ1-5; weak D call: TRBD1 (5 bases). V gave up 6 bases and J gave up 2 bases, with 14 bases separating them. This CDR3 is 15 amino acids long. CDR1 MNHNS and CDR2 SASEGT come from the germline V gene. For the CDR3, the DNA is TGTGCCAGCAGAGAGCAGGGTTGGGGCAATCAGCCCCAGCATTTT. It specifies CASREQGWGNQPQHF.

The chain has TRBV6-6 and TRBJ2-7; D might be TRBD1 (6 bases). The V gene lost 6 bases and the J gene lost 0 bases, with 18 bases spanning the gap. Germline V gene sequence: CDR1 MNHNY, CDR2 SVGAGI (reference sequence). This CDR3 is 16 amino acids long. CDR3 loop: CASRLGDNLSSYEQYF. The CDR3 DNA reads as TGTGCCAGCAGACTCGGGGACAACTTAAGCTCCTACGAGCAGTACTTC.

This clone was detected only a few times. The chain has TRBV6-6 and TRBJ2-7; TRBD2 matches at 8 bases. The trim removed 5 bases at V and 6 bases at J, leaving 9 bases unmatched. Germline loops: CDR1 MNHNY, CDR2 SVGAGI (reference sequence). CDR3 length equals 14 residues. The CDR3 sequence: CASSVSGSALEQYF. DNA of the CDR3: TGTGCCAGCAGTGTAAGCGGGAGCGCCCTCGAGCAGTACTTC.

CDR3 sequence: CASSLGFTGQGNEQFF. Here the CDR3 DNA reads TGCGCCAGCAGCTTGGGATTTACGGGACAGGGAAATGAGCAGTTCTTC. The genes are TRBV5-1 and TRBJ2-1; 9 bases fit TRBD1. CDR3 length equals 16 residues. Germline V gives CDR1 SGHRS, CDR2 YFSETQ. Unmatched junction bases numbered 8, after V lost 0 bases and J lost 7 bases.